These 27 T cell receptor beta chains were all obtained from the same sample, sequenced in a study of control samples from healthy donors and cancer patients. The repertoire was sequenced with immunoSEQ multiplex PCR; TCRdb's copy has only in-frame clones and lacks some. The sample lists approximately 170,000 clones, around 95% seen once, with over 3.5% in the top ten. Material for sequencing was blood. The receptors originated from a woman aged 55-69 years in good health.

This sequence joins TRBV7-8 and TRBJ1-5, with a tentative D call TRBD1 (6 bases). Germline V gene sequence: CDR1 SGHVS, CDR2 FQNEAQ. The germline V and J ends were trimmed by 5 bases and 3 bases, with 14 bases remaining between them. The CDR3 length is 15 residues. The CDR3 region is CASSTSGQNNQPQHF. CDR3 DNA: TGTGCCAGCAGCACGTCGGGACAAAACAATCAGCCCCAGCATTTT.

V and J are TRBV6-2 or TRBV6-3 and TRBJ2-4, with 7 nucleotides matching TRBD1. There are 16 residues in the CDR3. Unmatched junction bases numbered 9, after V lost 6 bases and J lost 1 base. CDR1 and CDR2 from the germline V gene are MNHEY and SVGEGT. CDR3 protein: CASSLRTGRAKNIQYF. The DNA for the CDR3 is TGTGCCAGCAGCCTCAGGACAGGTCGTGCCAAAAACATTCAGTACTTC.

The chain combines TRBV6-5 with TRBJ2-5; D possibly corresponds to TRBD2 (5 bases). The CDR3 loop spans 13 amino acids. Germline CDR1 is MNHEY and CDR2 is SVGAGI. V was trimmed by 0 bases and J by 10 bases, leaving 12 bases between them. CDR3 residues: CASSYSMSGSQYF. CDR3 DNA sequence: TGTGCCAGCAGTTACTCGATGTCGGGGAGCCAGTACTTC.

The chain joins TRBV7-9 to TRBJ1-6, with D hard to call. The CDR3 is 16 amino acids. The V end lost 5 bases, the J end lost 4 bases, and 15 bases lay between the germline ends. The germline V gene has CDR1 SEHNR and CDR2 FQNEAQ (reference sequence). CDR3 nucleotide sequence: TGTGCCAGCAGCCCATGGGATACCCGGTATAATTCACCCCTCCACTTT. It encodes CASSPWDTRYNSPLHF.

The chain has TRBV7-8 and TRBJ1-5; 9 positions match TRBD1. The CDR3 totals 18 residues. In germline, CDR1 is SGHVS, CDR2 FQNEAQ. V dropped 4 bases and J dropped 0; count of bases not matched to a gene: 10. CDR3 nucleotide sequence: TGTGCCAGCAGCTCAGGGACAGGGCGGGGTTATAGCAATCAGCCCCAGCATTTT. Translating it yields CASSSGTGRGYSNQPQHF.

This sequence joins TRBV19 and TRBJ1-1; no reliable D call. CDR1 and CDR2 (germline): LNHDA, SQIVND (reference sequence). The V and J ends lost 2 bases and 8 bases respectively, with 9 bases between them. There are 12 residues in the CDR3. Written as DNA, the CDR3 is TGTGCCAGTAGTATATATGAAGGGGAAGCTTTCTTT. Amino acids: CASSIYEGEAFF.

The CDR3 region has the DNA TGTGCCAGCTCACCGCCCAGCGTGTCCTACAATGAGCAGTTCTTC. Translating gives CASSPPSVSYNEQFF. The chain carries TRBV18 and TRBJ2-1; no clear D gene. V was shortened by 3 bases and J by 1 base, with 10 bases between the two germline ends. CDR3 length: 15 residues. The germline gives CDR1 KGHSH, CDR2 LQKENI.

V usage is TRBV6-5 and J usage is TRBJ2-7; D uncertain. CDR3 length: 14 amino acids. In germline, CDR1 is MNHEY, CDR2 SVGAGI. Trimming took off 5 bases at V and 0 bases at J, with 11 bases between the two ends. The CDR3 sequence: CASSPRWNSYEQYF. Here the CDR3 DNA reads TGTGCCAGCAGTCCCCGGTGGAACTCCTACGAGCAGTACTTC.

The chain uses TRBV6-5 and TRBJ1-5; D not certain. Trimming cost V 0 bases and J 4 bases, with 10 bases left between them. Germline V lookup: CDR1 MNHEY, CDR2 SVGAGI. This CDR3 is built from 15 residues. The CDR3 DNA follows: TGTGCCAGCAGTTACTCCTACGCTGGGAATCAGCCCCAGCATTTT. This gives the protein CASSYSYAGNQPQHF.

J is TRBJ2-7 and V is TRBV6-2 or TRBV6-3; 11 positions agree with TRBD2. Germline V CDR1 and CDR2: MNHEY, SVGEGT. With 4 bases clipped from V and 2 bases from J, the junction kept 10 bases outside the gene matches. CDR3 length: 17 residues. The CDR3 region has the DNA TGTGCCAGCAGTTGGGTAGCGGGGGGGCCCGTAACCTACGAGCAGTACTTC. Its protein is CASSWVAGGPVTYEQYF.

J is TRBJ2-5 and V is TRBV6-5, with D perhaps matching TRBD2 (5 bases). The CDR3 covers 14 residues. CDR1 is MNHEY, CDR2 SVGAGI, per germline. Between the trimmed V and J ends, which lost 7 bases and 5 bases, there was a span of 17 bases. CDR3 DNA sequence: TGTGCCAGCACCCTAGGACTTGTCGGGGAGACCCAGTACTTC. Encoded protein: CASTLGLVGETQYF.

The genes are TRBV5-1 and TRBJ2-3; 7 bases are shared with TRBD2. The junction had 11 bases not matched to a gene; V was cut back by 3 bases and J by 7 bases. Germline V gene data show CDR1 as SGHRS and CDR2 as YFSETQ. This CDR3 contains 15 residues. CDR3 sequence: CASSSAASGSYTQYF. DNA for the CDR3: TGCGCCAGCAGCTCGGCGGCTAGCGGTAGCTATACGCAGTATTTT.

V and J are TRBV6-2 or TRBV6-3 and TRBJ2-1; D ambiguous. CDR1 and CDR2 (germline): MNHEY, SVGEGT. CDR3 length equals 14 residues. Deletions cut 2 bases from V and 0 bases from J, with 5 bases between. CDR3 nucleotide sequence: TGTGCCAGCAGTTACCGGAGCTCCTACAATGAGCAGTTCTTC. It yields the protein CASSYRSSYNEQFF.

CDR3 bases: TGTGCCAGTAGACCACGTTCAGGGACAACTAATGAAAAACTGTTTTTT. Protein sequence: CASRPRSGTTNEKLFF. This chain links TRBV19 with TRBJ1-4; D perhaps matches TRBD1 (5 bases). Germline V gene data show CDR1 as LNHDA and CDR2 as SQIVND (reference sequence). V lost 6 bases, J lost 0 bases, and 14 bases lay in between. The CDR3 consists of 16 residues. The full variable domain, rest sourced from reference TRBV19 and TRBJ1-4, is DGGITQSPKYLFRKEGQNVTLSCEQNLNHDAMYWYRQDPGQGLRLIYYSQIVNDFQKGDIAEGYSVSREKKESFPLTVTSAQKNPTAFYLCASRPRSGTTNEKLFFGSGTQLSVL.

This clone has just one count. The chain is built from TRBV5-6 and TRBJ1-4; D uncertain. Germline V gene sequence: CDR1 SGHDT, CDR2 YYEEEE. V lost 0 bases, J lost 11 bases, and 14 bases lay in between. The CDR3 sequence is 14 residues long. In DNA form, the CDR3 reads TGTGCCAGCAGCTTGGTGTCCCAGAGGTGGAAACTGTTTTTT. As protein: CASSLVSQRWKLFF.

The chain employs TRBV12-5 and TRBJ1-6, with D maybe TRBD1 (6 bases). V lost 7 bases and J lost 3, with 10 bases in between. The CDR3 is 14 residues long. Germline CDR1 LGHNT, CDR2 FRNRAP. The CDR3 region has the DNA TGTGCTAGTGCTTTACAGGGCTATAATTCACCCCTCCACTTT. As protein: CASALQGYNSPLHF.

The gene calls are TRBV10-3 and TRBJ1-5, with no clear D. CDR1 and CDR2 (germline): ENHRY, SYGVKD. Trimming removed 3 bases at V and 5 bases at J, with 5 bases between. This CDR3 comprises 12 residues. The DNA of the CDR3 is TGTGCCATCAGTGACTATGATCAGCCCCAGCATTTT. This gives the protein CAISDYDQPQHF.

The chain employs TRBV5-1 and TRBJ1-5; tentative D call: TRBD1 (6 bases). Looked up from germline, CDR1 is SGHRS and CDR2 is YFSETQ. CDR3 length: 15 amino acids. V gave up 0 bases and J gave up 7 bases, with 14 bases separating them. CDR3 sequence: CASSLAGGAGQPQHF. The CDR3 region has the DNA TGCGCCAGCAGCTTGGCGGGGGGGGCAGGACAGCCCCAGCATTTT.

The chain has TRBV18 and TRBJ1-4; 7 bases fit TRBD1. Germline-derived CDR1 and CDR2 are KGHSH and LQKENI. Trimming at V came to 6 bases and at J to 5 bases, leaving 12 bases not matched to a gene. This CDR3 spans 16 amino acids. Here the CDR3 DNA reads TGTGCCAGCTCGTCCAGTAAGGAGGGGGCCAATGAAAAACTGTTTTTT. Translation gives CASSSSKEGANEKLFF.

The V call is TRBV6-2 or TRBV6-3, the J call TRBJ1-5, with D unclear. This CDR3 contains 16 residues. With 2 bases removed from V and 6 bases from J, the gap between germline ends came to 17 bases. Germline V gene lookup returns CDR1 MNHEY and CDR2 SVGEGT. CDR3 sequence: CASSYDGQVLSQPQHF. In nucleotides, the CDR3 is TGTGCCAGCAGTTACGATGGGCAGGTCCTATCTCAGCCCCAGCATTTT.

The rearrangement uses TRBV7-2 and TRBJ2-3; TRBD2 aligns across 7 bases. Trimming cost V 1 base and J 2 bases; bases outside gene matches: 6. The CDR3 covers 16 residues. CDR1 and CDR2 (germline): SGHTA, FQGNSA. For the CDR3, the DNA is TGTGCCAGCAGCTTAGGGGTGGGACTATACACAGATACGCAGTATTTT. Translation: CASSLGVGLYTDTQYF.

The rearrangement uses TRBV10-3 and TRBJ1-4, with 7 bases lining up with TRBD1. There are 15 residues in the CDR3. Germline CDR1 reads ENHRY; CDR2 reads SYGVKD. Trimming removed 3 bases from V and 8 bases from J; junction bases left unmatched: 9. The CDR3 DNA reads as TGTGCCATCAGTGATGAGGGCAGGGGGAACGAAAAACTGTTTTTT. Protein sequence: CAISDEGRGNEKLFF.

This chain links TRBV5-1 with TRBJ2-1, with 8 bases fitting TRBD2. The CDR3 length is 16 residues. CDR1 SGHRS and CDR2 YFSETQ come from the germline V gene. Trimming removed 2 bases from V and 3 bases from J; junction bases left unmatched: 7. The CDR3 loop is CASSLGLARGYNEQFF. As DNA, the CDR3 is TGCGCCAGCAGCTTAGGACTAGCTCGGGGCTACAATGAGCAGTTCTTC.

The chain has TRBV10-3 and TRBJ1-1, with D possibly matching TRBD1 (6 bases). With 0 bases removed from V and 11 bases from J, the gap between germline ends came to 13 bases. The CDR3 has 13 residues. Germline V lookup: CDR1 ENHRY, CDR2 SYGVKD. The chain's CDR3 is CAISESTGGAAFF. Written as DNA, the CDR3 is TGTGCCATCAGTGAGTCGACTGGGGGGGCGGCTTTCTTT.

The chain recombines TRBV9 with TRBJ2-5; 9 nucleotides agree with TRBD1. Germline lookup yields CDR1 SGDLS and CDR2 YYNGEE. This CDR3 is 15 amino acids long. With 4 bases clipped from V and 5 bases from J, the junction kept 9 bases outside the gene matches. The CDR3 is CASSPRTGAEETQYF. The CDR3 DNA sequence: TGTGCCAGCAGCCCTCGGACAGGGGCAGAGGAGACCCAGTACTTC.

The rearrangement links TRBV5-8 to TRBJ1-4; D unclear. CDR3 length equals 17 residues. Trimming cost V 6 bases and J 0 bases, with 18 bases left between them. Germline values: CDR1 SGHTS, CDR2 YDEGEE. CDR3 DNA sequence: TGTGCCAGCACCGACTCCTTCGGGAGGTCAACTAATGAAAAACTGTTTTTT. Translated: CASTDSFGRSTNEKLFF.

In nucleotides, the CDR3 is TGCGCCAGCAGCCAAGATTGGGGCATAGGGGATTTACAAGAGACCCAGTACTTC. Amino acid sequence: CASSQDWGIGDLQETQYF. The chain carries TRBV4-3 and TRBJ2-5; tentatively, D is TRBD1 (5 bases). The V gene lost 0 bases and the J gene lost 2 bases, with 19 bases spanning the gap. CDR1 LGHNA and CDR2 YSLEER come from the germline V gene. The CDR3 runs 18 residues.